This T cell receptor (beta chain) came from a study of blood T cell repertoires in COVID-19. Germline lookup yields CDR1 MGHRA and CDR2 YSYEKL. With 2 bases removed from V and 1 base from J, the gap between germline ends came to 17 bases. CDR3 length: 18 amino acids. Sequencing was performed with immunoSEQ multiplex PCR; in TCRdb, only in-frame clones are kept and a portion is missing. The table records around 110,000 clones, 71% of them present only once. The TCR originated in a human donor with acute or convalescent COVID-19. The donor label of this sample is uncertain. The sample comprised peripheral blood. The V gene is TRBV4-1, the J gene TRBJ2-2, with TRBD1 as a possible D gene (6 bases). The DNA of the CDR3 is TGCGCCAGCAGCCAATCCATTCTAGGACAGAGGAACACCGGGGAGCTGTTTTTT. Its protein is CASSQSILGQRNTGELFF.